These 4 T cell receptor beta chains were all obtained from the same sample, sequenced in a study of blood T cell repertoires in COVID-19. TCRdb's table, derived via immunoSEQ multiplex PCR, lists solely in-frame clones and lacks some. Here the sample spans approximately 250,000 clones, under 95% being singletons. The specimen sequenced was PBMCs or T cells enriched from blood (not recorded which). These receptors all come from a middle-aged man who had been exposed to COVID-19.

V is TRBV7-6 and J is TRBJ2-2; D perhaps matches TRBD2 (6 bases). Trimming cost V 2 bases and J 7 bases, with 17 bases left between them. In germline, CDR1 is SGHVS, CDR2 FNYEAQ. This CDR3 is built from 16 residues. The CDR3, as DNA: TGTGCCAGCAGCTTAAAACCGGGAGTGGCAGGCGGGGAGCTGTTTTTT. The encoded protein is CASSLKPGVAGGELFF.

The chain combines TRBV15 with TRBJ2-2, with TRBD2 as a possible D gene (5 bases). The V gene lost 8 bases and the J gene lost 1 base, with 17 bases spanning the gap. Germline lookup yields CDR1 LNHNV and CDR2 YYDKDF (reference sequence). This CDR3 contains 16 residues. The CDR3 loop reads CATGTWETLNTGELFF. The CDR3 DNA reads TGTGCCACCGGAACATGGGAGACTTTGAACACCGGGGAGCTGTTTTTT.

This clone occurred a few times. In DNA form, the CDR3 reads TGCAGCGTTGACTCGAGGCTAGCGGCCCGACGAAACAGGGCCCAGTACTTC. Residues: CSVDSRLAARRNRAQYF. This chain connects TRBV29-1 to TRBJ2-5; the D gene is possibly TRBD2 (7 bases). Trimming pared 3 bases from V and 9 bases from J, leaving 29 bases between. CDR1 SQVTM and CDR2 ANQGSEA come from the germline V gene. The length of the CDR3 is 17 residues.

This clone was observed a handful of times. The chain links TRBV5-1 to TRBJ2-7, with 16 bases that match TRBD2. V lost 3 bases, J lost 5 bases, and 8 bases stayed unmatched. Germline V gives CDR1 SGHRS, CDR2 YFSETQ. CDR3 length: 17 residues. The CDR3 coding sequence is TGCGCCAGCAGCTCCCGGGGACTAGCGGGAGGGACCAACGAGCAGTACTTC. Amino acid sequence: CASSSRGLAGGTNEQYF.